This T cell receptor beta chain was found in a study of shared clonotypes between healthy human individuals. Study results and limitations: Clonotypes not shared had lower generation probabilities than those common to all four donors. Among four donors, roughly 5% of naive CD4 clonotypes were found in common.

Trimming cost V 2 bases and J 8 bases, with 9 bases left between them. The CDR3 runs to 12 residues. CDR1 is MNHNS and CDR2 is SASEGT in the germline V gene. CD4+ cells yielded CD45RA+ naive and CD45RA-negative memory subsets. TCRdb keeps only in-frame clones here, not all; method: immunoSEQ multiplex PCR. The table shows some 2.4 million clones, with over 85% occurring only once. Comment on this clone: The antigen is not known.

The clonotype comes from a man between 18 and 29 years old in good health. Some clones in this sample may be carry-over from other donors' samples. The chain uses TRBV6-1 and TRBJ1-2; D is unresolved. The sequencing input was naive CD4+ T cells from PBMCs. Documented subset: CD45RA+ positively selected. The CDR3 DNA follows: TGTGCCAGCAGTGAATCGTACGGGGGCTACACCTTC. Protein: CASSESYGGYTF.